Each of the 29 T cell receptor beta chains below was sequenced from the same sample in a study of blood T cell repertoires in COVID-19. Data came from immunoSEQ multiplex PCR; TCRdb stores just in-frame clones and leaves some out. The sample lists some 100,000 clones, about 89% occurring once. Sequencing input: peripheral blood. Receptors originate from a man aged 50 to 60 with acute or convalescent COVID-19.

The rearrangement joins TRBV9 to TRBJ2-1; the D is unclear. Deletions cut 0 bases from V and 7 bases from J, with 5 bases between. The CDR3 loop spans 12 amino acids. Per the germline V gene, CDR1 is SGDLS and CDR2 is YYNGEE. CDR3 DNA: TGTGCCAGCAGCGTAGCTTATAATGAGCAGTTCTTC. As protein: CASSVAYNEQFF.

This sequence joins TRBV4-1 and TRBJ1-6; TRBD1 matches at 9 bases. Germline V gene data show CDR1 as MGHRA and CDR2 as YSYEKL. This CDR3 has 15 amino acids. J gave up 7 bases and V 5 bases, and 6 bases lay outside the gene matches. The CDR3 coding sequence is TGCGCCAGCAGCGGACGACAGGGGGAGAATTCACCCCTCCACTTT. Its translation: CASSGRQGENSPLHF.

The rearrangement joins TRBV7-2 to TRBJ2-5, with 12 bases aligning to TRBD2. After removal of 5 bases from V and 4 bases from J, the junction contained 8 bases not matched to a gene. Germline CDR1 and CDR2: SGHTA and FQGNSA. CDR3 length: 16 amino acids. The CDR3 region is CASSITSGGIRETQYF. CDR3 DNA sequence: TGTGCCAGCAGCATAACTAGCGGGGGGATTAGAGAGACCCAGTACTTC.

V usage is TRBV19 and J usage is TRBJ2-5; tentatively, D is TRBD1 (6 bases). The ends were cut back, 1 base at V and 2 bases at J, with 11 bases in the middle. The CDR3 contains 15 residues. The germline CDR1 and CDR2 sequences are LNHDA and SQIVND (reference sequence). In DNA form, the CDR3 reads TGTGCCAGTAGTATAGTCGGCAGGGGACAAGAGACCCAGTACTTC. This gives the protein CASSIVGRGQETQYF.

V and J are TRBV27 and TRBJ2-7; possible D gene TRBD2, 5 bases. The CDR3 is 14 residues long. Germline V gene lookup returns CDR1 MNHEY and CDR2 SMNVEV (reference sequence). V lost 2 bases to trimming and J lost 4 bases, with 12 bases between them. CDR3 sequence reads: CASSLGLKIYEQYF. CDR3 bases: TGTGCCAGCAGTTTAGGACTGAAAATTTACGAGCAGTACTTC.

The V call is TRBV19, the J call TRBJ2-3; 13 nucleotides agree with TRBD2. Germline V gives CDR1 LNHDA, CDR2 SQIVND (reference sequence). V lost 4 bases to trimming and J lost 2 bases; unmatched junction nucleotides: 3. The CDR3 extends over 16 amino acids. CDR3 nucleotides: TGTGCCAGTAGTAGACTAGCGGGGGGATCCACAGATACGCAGTATTTT. This sequence encodes CASSRLAGGSTDTQYF.

The chain combines TRBV10-3 with TRBJ1-1; D is perhaps TRBD1 (6 bases). The CDR3 is made up of 14 amino acids. The V gene lost 4 bases and the J gene lost 1 base, with 10 bases spanning the gap. Per germline, CDR1 ENHRY and CDR2 SYGVKD. CDR3 sequence (DNA): TGTGCCATCAGTGTGGGGGCATGGAACACTGAAGCTTTCTTT. As protein: CAISVGAWNTEAFF.

This chain joins TRBV7-3 and TRBJ2-7, with 8 bases fitting TRBD1. With 5 bases clipped from V and 3 bases from J, the junction kept 9 bases outside the gene matches. CDR3 size: 15 residues. Germline V CDR1 and CDR2: SGHTA, FQGTGA. CDR3 nucleotides: TGTGCCAGCAGCCAGACAGGGGCTGGGGTCTACGAGCAGTACTTC. This sequence encodes CASSQTGAGVYEQYF.

The chain carries TRBV6-2 or TRBV6-3 and TRBJ2-7, with D hard to call. The ends were cut back, 5 bases at V and 3 bases at J, with 8 bases in the middle. The CDR3 runs to 12 residues. Germline V gene lookup returns CDR1 MNHEY and CDR2 SVGEGT. In nucleotides, the CDR3 is TGTGCCAGCAGTACAGAAATCTACGAGCAGTACTTC. As protein: CASSTEIYEQYF.

The chain is built from TRBV5-1 and TRBJ2-5, with a possible D match to TRBD1 (5 bases). The ends were cut back, 0 bases at V and 5 bases at J, with 11 bases in the middle. In germline, CDR1 is SGHRS, CDR2 YFSETQ. This CDR3 contains 14 residues. Here the CDR3 DNA reads TGCGCCAGCAGCTTGGACTGGGGCGAGGAGACCCAGTACTTC. This sequence encodes CASSLDWGEETQYF. The full variable domain, rest sourced from reference TRBV5-1 and TRBJ2-5, is KAGVTQTPRYLIKTRGQQVTLSCSPISGHRSVSWYQQTPGQGLQFLFEYFSETQRNKGNFPGRFSGRQFSNSRSEMNVSTLELGDSALYLCASSLDWGEETQYFGPGTRLLVL.

This chain links TRBV2 with TRBJ1-2; weak D call: TRBD1 (5 bases). Germline CDR1 and CDR2: SNHLY and FYNNEI. This CDR3 is 15 amino acids long. The ends were cut back, 1 base at V and 8 bases at J, with 17 bases in the middle. This chain's CDR3 is CASSEVQRTRLGYTF. CDR3 nucleotides: TGTGCCAGCAGTGAAGTTCAACGGACACGGCTAGGCTACACCTTC.

This chain uses TRBV6-2 or TRBV6-3 with TRBJ1-4; D is undetermined. From germline, CDR1 is MNHEY and CDR2 SVGEGT. Trimming cost V 5 bases and J 11 bases, with 12 bases left between them. The CDR3 contains 12 residues. CDR3 nucleotide sequence: TGTGCCAGCAGTCAACAGAGTTGGAAACTGTTTTTT. It encodes CASSQQSWKLFF.

The chain combines TRBV29-1 with TRBJ1-1; D gene ambiguous. The CDR3 spans 13 residues. V gave up 6 bases and J gave up 5 bases, with 16 bases separating them. Per germline, CDR1 SQVTM and CDR2 ANQGSEA. CDR3 region: CSVRGGAGTEAFF. The CDR3 region has the DNA TGCAGCGTCCGAGGAGGCGCGGGTACTGAAGCTTTCTTT.

This chain connects TRBV2 to TRBJ2-5; a weak D match, TRBD1 (6 bases). Germline V gene sequence: CDR1 SNHLY, CDR2 FYNNEI. The V end lost 6 bases, the J end lost 1 base, and 12 bases lay between the germline ends. The CDR3 is made up of 14 amino acids. This chain's CDR3 is CASRVDRSQETQYF. Here the CDR3 DNA reads TGTGCCAGCAGGGTGGACAGAAGCCAAGAGACCCAGTACTTC.

The rearrangement uses TRBV4-3 and TRBJ1-6, with D possibly being TRBD1 (5 bases). The CDR3 spans 18 residues. Germline CDR1 reads LGHNA; CDR2 reads YSLEER. Trimming removed 0 bases from V and 10 bases from J, with 22 bases in between. The CDR3 bases are TGCGCCAGCAGCCAAGAACCCATACAGGCATTAACGAGATCACCCCTCCACTTT. Its translation: CASSQEPIQALTRSPLHF.

The V gene is TRBV6-5, the J gene TRBJ1-5, with D possibly matching TRBD1 (6 bases). V gave up 2 bases and J gave up 7 bases, with 9 bases separating them. There are 13 residues in the CDR3. Per germline, CDR1 MNHEY and CDR2 SVGAGI. The CDR3 region is CASSYDRSQPQHF. For the CDR3, the DNA is TGTGCCAGCAGTTACGACAGGTCGCAGCCCCAGCATTTT.

The chain carries TRBV12-3 or TRBV12-4 and TRBJ2-5; the D gene is possibly TRBD1 (6 bases). V lost 6 bases to trimming and J lost 5 bases, with 13 bases between them. The CDR3 has 13 residues. CDR3 DNA: TGTGCCAGCAGCCAGGGGTACGCGGAGACCCAGTACTTC. Protein product: CASSQGYAETQYF.

This clone was seen only once. V and J are TRBV29-1 and TRBJ1-5; a possible D gene is TRBD1 (5 bases). Per germline, CDR1 SQVTM and CDR2 ANQGSEA. CDR3 size: 13 residues. The ends were cut back, 3 bases at V and 3 bases at J, with 9 bases in the middle. The CDR3 sequence: CSVDQGPNQPQHF. CDR3 DNA: TGCAGCGTTGACCAGGGCCCCAATCAGCCCCAGCATTTT.

The V call is TRBV19, the J call TRBJ1-5, with D tentatively TRBD1 (6 bases). The CDR3 has 17 amino acids. The germline gives CDR1 LNHDA, CDR2 SQIVND (reference sequence). Trimming pared 0 bases from V and 0 bases from J, leaving 12 bases between. The CDR3 DNA reads TGTGCCAGTAGTATAGATCGGGGGGCTAGTAGCAATCAGCCCCAGCATTTT. Translated: CASSIDRGASSNQPQHF.

The rearrangement joins TRBV5-1 to TRBJ1-2; unclear D gene. The CDR3 totals 13 residues. Trimming removed 5 bases at V and 6 bases at J, with 14 bases between. CDR1 and CDR2 from the germline V gene are SGHRS and YFSETQ. Written as DNA, the CDR3 is TGCGCCAGCAGTTCCACTGTGGCGGATGGCTACACCTTC. This sequence encodes CASSSTVADGYTF.

This clone has only a few counts. The J gene is TRBJ2-2, the V gene TRBV11-2; 12 bases map to TRBD2. The germline V gene encodes CDR1 SGHAT and CDR2 FQNNGV. This CDR3 is 16 amino acids long. The V gene end was trimmed by 6 bases and the J gene end by 4 bases; junction bases not matched to a gene: 6. CDR3 residues: CASRETSGGPTGELFF. CDR3 sequence (DNA): TGTGCCAGCAGGGAAACTAGCGGGGGGCCCACCGGGGAGCTGTTTTTT.

This clone was detected only a few times. V usage is TRBV11-2 and J usage is TRBJ1-2; TRBD1 aligns across 9 bases. CDR1 and CDR2 (germline): SGHAT, FQNNGV. There are 13 residues in the CDR3. J was trimmed by 5 bases and V by 5 bases; bases with no gene match: 3. CDR3 nucleotide sequence: TGTGCCAGCAGCATCGGGACAGGGTATGGCTACACCTTC. It yields the protein CASSIGTGYGYTF. The whole variable domain, filled in from reference TRBV11-2 and TRBJ1-2, reads EAGVAQSPRYKIIEKRQSVAFWCNPISGHATLYWYQQILGQGPKLLIQFQNNGVVDDSQLPKDRFSAERLKGVDSTLKIQPAKLEDSAVYLCASSIGTGYGYTFGSGTRLTVV.

This chain links TRBV1 with TRBJ1-1; TRBD1, the table's D call, was not compared with the DNA. TRBV1 is a listed pseudogene. The CDR3 runs 13 residues. The CDR3 sequence is CTSSQGLNTEAFF. CDR3 in DNA: TGCACCAGCAGCCAGGGGCTGAACACTGAAGCTTTCTTT.

The V and J genes are TRBV24-1 and TRBJ1-5, with no clear D. V was pared by 4 bases and J by 3 bases, with 12 bases between. Germline CDR1 reads KGHDR; CDR2 reads SFDVKD. The length of the CDR3 is 15 residues. The CDR3, as DNA: TGTGCCACCAGTGACCCCCGCGCACTCAATCAGCCCCAGCATTTT. This sequence encodes CATSDPRALNQPQHF.

The chain combines TRBV18 with TRBJ1-1; 7 nucleotides align to TRBD1. J lost 1 base, V lost 3 bases, and 2 bases had no gene match. The CDR3 is 14 amino acids. Germline V lookup: CDR1 KGHSH, CDR2 LQKENI. The CDR3 reads CASSPRTGNTEAFF. CDR3 DNA: TGTGCCAGCTCACCTAGGACAGGGAACACTGAAGCTTTCTTT.

This sequence joins TRBV30 and TRBJ2-1; 7 positions match TRBD1. V lost 5 bases, J lost 3 bases, and 4 bases stayed unmatched. The CDR3 consists of 13 residues. The germline CDR1 and CDR2 sequences are GTSNPN and SVGIG (reference sequence). CDR3 amino acids: CAWVRGHYNEQFF. The CDR3 coding sequence is TGTGCCTGGGTGAGGGGGCACTACAATGAGCAGTTCTTC.

The chain recombines TRBV5-5 with TRBJ2-2; possibly TRBD1 for D (5 bases). Per the germline V gene, CDR1 is SGHKS and CDR2 is YYEKEE (reference sequence). This CDR3 has 13 amino acids. The V end lost 0 bases, the J end lost 5 bases, and 5 bases lay between the germline ends. CDR3 coding DNA: TGTGCCAGCAGCTTGGCAGGGACCGGGGAGCTGTTTTTT. It codes for CASSLAGTGELFF.

The chain is built from TRBV19 and TRBJ1-4; TRBD1 might be the D (6 bases). The ends were cut back, 5 bases at V and 4 bases at J, with 11 bases in the middle. Germline V gene data show CDR1 as LNHDA and CDR2 as SQIVND (reference sequence). The CDR3 totals 14 residues. The CDR3: CASSWGRINEKLFF. The CDR3 DNA follows: TGTGCCAGTAGTTGGGGGCGGATTAATGAAAAACTGTTTTTT.

The chain employs TRBV6-2 or TRBV6-3 and TRBJ2-7, with D tentatively TRBD2 (7 bases). This CDR3 has 13 amino acids. Germline CDR1 and CDR2: MNHEY and SVGEGT. V was clipped by 3 bases and J by 5 bases, with 11 bases between them. The CDR3 loop reads CASSYRGGHEQYF. As DNA, the CDR3 is TGTGCCAGCAGTTATAGGGGGGGACACGAGCAGTACTTC.